This note documents a single T cell receptor beta chain sequence. The germline gives CDR1 SGHAT, CDR2 FQNNGV. The CDR3 consists of 14 residues. V lost 1 base and J 5 bases, leaving 9 bases between the germline ends. TCRdb keeps only in-frame clones here, not all; method: immunoSEQ multiplex PCR. The sample holds about a million clones, roughly 80% seen once. This sample was included in a study of shared clonotypes between healthy human individuals. The sequence was obtained from a man younger than 35 in good health. Some clones in this sample may be carry-over from other donors' samples. This chain connects TRBV11-2 to TRBJ2-1, with D perhaps matching TRBD1 (5 bases). The sequenced sample consisted of memory CD4+ T cells from PBMCs. Subset specified: CD45RA-negative fraction. The CDR3 DNA sequence: TGTGCCAGCAGCTTAGCTACAGGCAACAATGAGCAGTTCTTC. It codes for CASSLATGNNEQFF.